One sample yielded the 24 T cell receptor beta chains listed below, sequenced in a study of cytotoxic CD8 clonotypes in ibrutinib-treated CLL. The protocol was immunoSEQ multiplex PCR, while the TCRdb copy is restricted to in-frame clones and leaves out a portion. The table shows approximately 200,000 clones, with 72% occurring only once. The material sequenced was PBMCs, taken after 24 months of ibrutinib treatment. The receptors were sampled from a human donor with chronic lymphocytic leukemia.

The rearrangement links TRBV27 to TRBJ2-7, with no clear D. V was trimmed by 5 bases and J by 0 bases, leaving 14 bases between them. There are 15 residues in the CDR3. Germline V gene sequence: CDR1 MNHEY, CDR2 SMNVEV (reference sequence). Here the CDR3 DNA reads TGTGCCAGCAGTCTGGCCGGGCCCCACTCCTACGAGCAGTACTTC. Its translation: CASSLAGPHSYEQYF.

The J gene is TRBJ2-7, the V gene TRBV5-8; D may be TRBD2 (6 bases). V was cut by 3 bases and J by 4 bases, with 8 bases left in between. The CDR3 is 12 residues long. CDR1 and CDR2 from the germline V gene are SGHTS and YDEGEE. The DNA of the CDR3 is TGTGCCAGCAGCTCGGGGGTATACGAGCAGTACTTC. Encoded protein: CASSSGVYEQYF.

This sequence joins TRBV7-2 and TRBJ2-2; no clear D gene. Trimming removed 0 bases at V and 5 bases at J, with 7 bases between. This CDR3 has 14 amino acids. Germline CDR1 SGHTA, CDR2 FQGNSA. DNA for the CDR3: TGTGCCAGCAGCTTAGCGTTGGAAACCGGGGAGCTGTTTTTT. Its protein product is CASSLALETGELFF. Drawing the rest from reference TRBV7-2 and TRBJ2-2, the complete variable domain is GAGVSQSPSNKVTEKGKDVELRCDPISGHTALYWYRQSLGQGLEFLIYFQGNSAPDKSGLPSDRFSAERTGGSVSTLTIQRTQQEDSAVYLCASSLALETGELFFGEGSRLTVL.

The rearrangement uses TRBV2 and TRBJ2-7, with D possibly TRBD2 on 5 matching bases. CDR1 SNHLY and CDR2 FYNNEI come from the germline V gene. This CDR3 comprises 15 residues. V lost 7 bases and J 3 bases, leaving 19 bases between the germline ends. CDR3: CASKGGSGFYYEQYF. CDR3 in DNA: TGTGCCAGCAAAGGAGGCTCGGGTTTTTACTACGAGCAGTACTTC.

V is TRBV7-3 and J is TRBJ1-5; 7 bases align to TRBD1. The germline V gene encodes CDR1 SGHTA and CDR2 FQGTGA. V lost 5 bases to trimming and J lost 4 bases; unmatched junction nucleotides: 2. This CDR3 has 13 residues. CDR3 sequence (DNA): TGTGCCAGCAGCACAGGGGCAAATCAGCCCCAGCATTTT. Translating it yields CASSTGANQPQHF.

This clone was recorded only once. The rearrangement links TRBV7-8 to TRBJ2-7, with a tentative D call TRBD2 (5 bases). This CDR3 has 13 residues. The V end was cut by 1 base, the J end by 6 bases, with 10 bases between. Germline values: CDR1 SGHVS, CDR2 FQNEAQ. Written as DNA, the CDR3 is TGTGCCAGCAGCTTAGTACAAGCGGCCGAGCAGTACTTC. Amino acid sequence: CASSLVQAAEQYF.

The chain combines TRBV27 with TRBJ2-7; 9 bases map to TRBD1. The CDR3 spans 14 residues. J was trimmed by 5 bases and V by 4 bases; bases with no gene match: 6. Per the germline V gene, CDR1 is MNHEY and CDR2 is SMNVEV (reference sequence). CDR3 nucleotides: TGTGCCAGCAGTTACTCCGGGACAGGGAACGAGCAGTACTTC. This sequence encodes CASSYSGTGNEQYF.

This clone was picked up one time. V and J are TRBV28 and TRBJ1-5; 7 bases map to TRBD1. The CDR3 totals 16 residues. The germline gives CDR1 MDHEN, CDR2 SYDVKM. With 2 bases clipped from V and 4 bases from J, the junction kept 8 bases outside the gene matches. The CDR3 bases are TGTGCCAGCAGTTTAACCTACAGGGGCGCGAATCAGCCCCAGCATTTT. Amino acids: CASSLTYRGANQPQHF.

This clone was counted a few times. The CDR3 loop is CASSSTDRGLKAFF. CDR3 DNA: TGTGCCAGCAGTTCTACGGACAGGGGGCTCAAAGCTTTCTTT. The chain links TRBV27 to TRBJ1-1; TRBD1 matches at 11 bases. CDR1 is MNHEY and CDR2 is SMNVEV in the germline V gene (reference sequence). The CDR3 has 14 residues. The trim removed 4 bases at V and 9 bases at J, leaving 7 bases unmatched.

The chain uses TRBV7-8 and TRBJ2-5, with D unclear. The length of the CDR3 is 13 residues. Trimming cost V 1 base and J 5 bases, with 8 bases left between them. From germline, CDR1 is SGHVS and CDR2 FQNEAQ. CDR3 DNA: TGTGCCAGCAGCTTAGACCGATCGGAGACCCAGTACTTC. Translation: CASSLDRSETQYF.

The chain joins TRBV15 to TRBJ1-5; 9 bases are a match to TRBD1. Germline lookup yields CDR1 LNHNV and CDR2 YYDKDF (reference sequence). V shed 3 bases and J 4 bases; nucleotides not matched to a gene: 7. The CDR3 totals 16 residues. CDR3 sequence (DNA): TGTGCCACCAGCAGGGGACAGGGAGTTGGGAATCAGCCCCAGCATTTT. The encoded protein is CATSRGQGVGNQPQHF.

This clone was counted between two and nine times. The chain uses TRBV12-5 and TRBJ2-1, with TRBD2 as a possible D gene (6 bases). CDR1 and CDR2 (germline): LGHNT, FRNRAP. This CDR3 contains 14 residues. The ends were cut back, 4 bases at V and 8 bases at J, with 15 bases in the middle. The CDR3 loop reads CASGWMAGGDEQFF. For the CDR3, the DNA is TGTGCTAGTGGTTGGATGGCAGGCGGGGATGAGCAGTTCTTC.

V and J are TRBV27 and TRBJ1-5; 10 nucleotides align to TRBD1. This CDR3 is built from 18 residues. The germline gives CDR1 MNHEY, CDR2 SMNVEV (reference sequence). V trimming: 2 bases; J trimming: 5 bases; junction bases outside the gene matches: 12. The CDR3 spells CASSLHGQGVGLYQPQHF. CDR3 DNA sequence: TGTGCCAGCAGTTTACACGGACAGGGGGTAGGCCTTTATCAGCCCCAGCATTTT.

This clone was picked up one time. This chain links TRBV4-1 with TRBJ2-3; D is ambiguous. Per the germline V gene, CDR1 is MGHRA and CDR2 is YSYEKL. The CDR3 has 17 residues. Trimming stripped 0 bases from V and 2 bases from J, with 15 bases between. The CDR3 sequence: CASSQDLGSTATDTQYF. The DNA of the CDR3 is TGCGCCAGCAGCCAAGACCTGGGATCCACCGCCACAGATACGCAGTATTTT.

The chain carries TRBV11-3 and TRBJ2-1, with D uncertain. Trimming took off 1 base at V and 7 bases at J, with 8 bases between the two ends. CDR3 length: 13 amino acids. Germline CDR1 SGHNT, CDR2 YENEEA. CDR3 region: CASSLGDRNEQFF. The CDR3 nucleotides are TGTGCCAGCAGCTTAGGTGATAGAAATGAGCAGTTCTTC.

V is TRBV18 and J is TRBJ1-1; no clear D gene. V was cut by 0 bases and J by 8 bases, with 10 bases left in between. The CDR3 runs to 13 residues. CDR1 is KGHSH and CDR2 is LQKENI in the germline V gene. This CDR3 is CASSPPAATEAFF. The CDR3 nucleotides are TGTGCCAGCTCACCACCTGCGGCTACGGAAGCTTTCTTT.

This clone was counted between two and nine times. CDR3: CASSPTSGRSGGELFF. CDR3 coding DNA: TGTGCCAGCTCGCCTACTAGCGGGAGGTCCGGCGGGGAGCTGTTTTTT. This rearrangement joins TRBV18 to TRBJ2-2; TRBD2 aligns across 12 bases. Germline CDR1 KGHSH, CDR2 LQKENI. The V gene end was trimmed by 6 bases and the J gene end by 7 bases; junction bases not matched to a gene: 9. The CDR3 runs 16 residues.

The rearrangement joins TRBV15 to TRBJ2-7; 9 nucleotides match TRBD1. The germline gives CDR1 LNHNV, CDR2 YYDKDF (reference sequence). The trim removed 0 bases at V and 2 bases at J, leaving 5 bases unmatched. CDR3 length: 16 residues. The CDR3 here is CATSRDPGDRAYEQYF. The CDR3 nucleotides are TGTGCCACCAGCAGAGATCCTGGGGACAGGGCCTACGAGCAGTACTTC.

This chain links TRBV30 with TRBJ2-6; a possible D gene is TRBD1 (6 bases). The CDR3 is 17 residues long. The ends were cut back, 3 bases at V and 1 base at J, with 16 bases in the middle. The V gene's germline CDR1 is GTSNPN and CDR2 SVGIG (reference sequence). CDR3 sequence reads: CAWSPGTRFSGANVLTF. CDR3 DNA sequence: TGTGCCTGGAGCCCCGGGACACGGTTTTCTGGGGCCAACGTCCTGACTTTC.

The gene calls are TRBV7-2 and TRBJ1-1; 9 positions agree with TRBD1. Looked up from germline, CDR1 is SGHTA and CDR2 is FQGNSA. Germline trimming cut 5 bases from V and 4 bases from J; bases unmatched to any gene: 5. The CDR3 covers 14 residues. The CDR3 spells CASSKRGQGTEAFF. In DNA, the CDR3 is TGTGCCAGCAGCAAAAGGGGACAGGGCACTGAAGCTTTCTTT. The variable domain in full, completed from reference TRBV7-2 and TRBJ1-1, reads GAGVSQSPSNKVTEKGKDVELRCDPISGHTALYWYRQSLGQGLEFLIYFQGNSAPDKSGLPSDRFSAERTGGSVSTLTIQRTQQEDSAVYLCASSKRGQGTEAFFGQGTRLTVV.

The chain links TRBV19 to TRBJ1-2; a weak D match, TRBD1 (5 bases). Germline V gene sequence: CDR1 LNHDA, CDR2 SQIVND (reference sequence). This CDR3 is built from 18 residues. Trimming shortened V by 4 bases and J by 4 bases, and 25 bases separated the two germline ends. CDR3 nucleotides: TGTGCCAGTAGTACCGGAGCTTTCCCGTCGGGGACCCTCTATGGCTACACCTTC. Amino acids: CASSTGAFPSGTLYGYTF.

A remark on this clone: At one boundary the junction diverges from the germline segment, which might be a read error. The chain uses TRBV7-7 and TRBJ1-1; 8 bases agree with TRBD1. Germline CDR1 and CDR2: SSHAT and FNYEAQ (reference sequence). The length of the CDR3 is 13 residues. CDR3 nucleotides: TGTGCTAGCAGCCGCGACAGGGGAACTGAAGCTTTCTTT. This gives the protein CASSRDRGTEAFF.

This clone was seen only once. This chain joins TRBV6-5 and TRBJ2-2; TRBD1 matches 8 bases. CDR1 MNHEY and CDR2 SVGAGI come from the germline V gene. This CDR3 comprises 13 residues. Trimming at V came to 4 bases and at J to 6 bases, leaving 1 base not matched to a gene. CDR3 nucleotide sequence: TGTGCCAGCAGTTCCAGGGGGCCCGGGGAGCTGTTTTTT. This encodes CASSSRGPGELFF.

The V gene is TRBV20-1, the J gene TRBJ2-3; D is undetermined. The CDR3 runs 11 residues. Between the trimmed V and J ends, which lost 2 bases and 3 bases, there was a span of 3 bases. The germline CDR1 and CDR2 sequences are DFQATT and SNEGSKA (reference sequence). The DNA for the CDR3 is TGCAGTGCTAGACCGACAGATACGCAGTATTTT. Translating gives CSARPTDTQYF.